This TCR beta chain was identified during a study of blood T cell repertoires in COVID-19. In the study's own analysis: Reference gene primer amplification in the assay estimated nucleated cell counts. TCRdb keeps only in-frame clones here, not all; method: immunoSEQ multiplex PCR. That table furnishes V, J and clone size, whereas the DNA furnished D and trimming. The table lists approximately 390,000 clones, roughly 86% of them singletons. The CDR3 consists of 12 residues. Germline V lookup: CDR1 MNHEY, CDR2 SVGAGI. With V trimmed by 8 bases and J by 3 bases, 3 bases remained unmatched. Enrolled during active infection, Seattle patients were then followed longitudinally.

The rearrangement uses TRBV6-5 and TRBJ2-5; 7 nucleotides line up with TRBD1. Sequencing used peripheral blood. The receptor's source is a woman aged 55-69 years with COVID-19, enrolled during active disease. The CDR3: CASGDSKETQYF. DNA for the CDR3: TGTGCCAGCGGGGACAGCAAAGAGACCCAGTACTTC.